These 3 T cell receptor beta chains came from one sample sequenced in a study of PD-1 blockade in classical Hodgkin lymphoma. Each of the patients experienced relapse following autologous stem cell transplantation, and their brentuximab vedotin exposure differed. TCRdb's table, derived via immunoSEQ multiplex PCR, lists solely in-frame clones and lacks some. The sample lists some 30,000 clones, around 71% seen once, with over 2.5% in the top ten. Sequenced here: peripheral blood mononuclear cells (PBMCs), sampled before the second cycle of nivolumab. The receptors derive from a human donor with classical Hodgkin lymphoma.

CDR3 in DNA: TGTGCCTGGTTTTTGGACGGGATTAACTATGGCTACACCTTC. Translated, it gives CAWFLDGINYGYTF. The chain joins TRBV30 to TRBJ1-2; no clear D. The CDR3 contains 14 residues. Between the trimmed V and J ends, which lost 5 bases and 1 base, there was a span of 14 bases. CDR1 GTSNPN and CDR2 SVGIG come from the germline V gene (reference sequence).

In this sample, this clone turned up a few times. The chain combines TRBV5-8 with TRBJ1-4; D gene unclear. Per germline, CDR1 SGHTS and CDR2 YDEGEE. Trimming pared 0 bases from V and 4 bases from J, leaving 10 bases between. The CDR3 runs 15 residues. CDR3: CASSLGGRVNEKLFF. As DNA, the CDR3 is TGTGCCAGCAGCTTGGGAGGGAGAGTTAATGAAAAACTGTTTTTT.

This rearrangement joins TRBV7-9 to TRBJ2-7, with D hard to call. With 1 base removed from V and 3 bases from J, the gap between germline ends came to 10 bases. Per germline, CDR1 SEHNR and CDR2 FQNEAQ (reference sequence). This CDR3 contains 14 residues. This CDR3 reads CASSLGEASYEQYF. CDR3 in DNA: TGTGCCAGCAGCTTAGGCGAAGCCAGCTACGAGCAGTACTTC.